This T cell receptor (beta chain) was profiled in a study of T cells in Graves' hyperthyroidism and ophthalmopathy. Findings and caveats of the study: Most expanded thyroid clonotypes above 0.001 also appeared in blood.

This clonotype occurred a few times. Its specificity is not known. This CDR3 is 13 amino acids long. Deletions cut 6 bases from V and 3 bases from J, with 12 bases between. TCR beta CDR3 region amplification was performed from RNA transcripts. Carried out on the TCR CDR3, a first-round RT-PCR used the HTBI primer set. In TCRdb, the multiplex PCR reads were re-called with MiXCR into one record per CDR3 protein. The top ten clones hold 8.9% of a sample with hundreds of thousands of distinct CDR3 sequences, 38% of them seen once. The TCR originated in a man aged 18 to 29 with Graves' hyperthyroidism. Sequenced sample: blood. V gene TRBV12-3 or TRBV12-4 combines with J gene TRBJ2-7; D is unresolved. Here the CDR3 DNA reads TGTGCCAGCAGCCGGTCCGGCCTCTACGAGCAGTACTTC. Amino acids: CASSRSGLYEQYF.